The 18 T cell receptor beta chains below come from one sample, sequenced in a study of CD8+ T cells in alopecia areata. Treatment in this sample: oral pan-JAK inhibitor, 5-10 mg twice daily. RNA was isolated and reverse transcribed to cDNA, the sequencing template. Profiled with immunoSEQ multiplex PCR; TCRdb holds only in-frame clones, not every one. This sample carries more than 140,000 clones, 70% to 90% of them seen once, and the ten largest clones take roughly an eighth. The source was CD8+ T cells sorted from blood, collected at week 4, from a patient treated with tofacitinib. The receptor set was obtained from a human donor with alopecia areata.

The table lists this clone with a few counts. This chain links TRBV29-1 with TRBJ2-1; 10 nucleotides align to TRBD2. The V gene end was trimmed by 0 bases and the J gene end by 7 bases; junction bases not matched to a gene: 9. CDR3 length: 16 amino acids. Germline V gives CDR1 SQVTM, CDR2 ANQGSEA. The CDR3 nucleotides read TGCAGCGTTGAAGATCCGGAGCGGGAGGGTTTGAATGAGCAGTTCTTC. It is translated as CSVEDPEREGLNEQFF.

The gene calls are TRBV27 and TRBJ2-7; TRBD2 might be the D (6 bases). Germline V lookup: CDR1 MNHEY, CDR2 SMNVEV (reference sequence). Trimming took off 3 bases at V and 4 bases at J, with 10 bases between the two ends. There are 13 residues in the CDR3. CDR3 sequence: CASSFPGGYEQYF. The CDR3 bases are TGTGCCAGCAGTTTCCCCGGGGGTTACGAGCAGTACTTC.

The sample holds a few counts of this clone. This sequence joins TRBV10-1 and TRBJ2-7; tentative D call: TRBD1 (6 bases). The CDR3 is 14 amino acids. With 6 bases removed from V and 1 base from J, the gap between germline ends came to 13 bases. Germline V gene lookup returns CDR1 WNHNN and CDR2 SYGVQD (reference sequence). The CDR3 coding sequence is TGCGCCAGCAGCATACAGGGAAATTCCTACGAGCAGTACTTC. It codes for CASSIQGNSYEQYF.

V and J are TRBV2 and TRBJ2-7, with D perhaps assigned TRBD1 or TRBD2 (5 bases each). The germline gives CDR1 SNHLY, CDR2 FYNNEI. The length of the CDR3 is 12 residues. V lost 8 bases to trimming and J lost 6 bases, with 14 bases between them. CDR3 nucleotide sequence: TGTGCCAGCCTCGGGACCCGAGGCGAGCAGTACTTC. Residues: CASLGTRGEQYF.

The J gene is TRBJ2-3, the V gene TRBV5-4, with unresolved D. The CDR3 length is 11 residues. Per germline, CDR1 SGHNT and CDR2 YYREEE (reference sequence). With 4 bases removed from V and 6 bases from J, the gap between germline ends came to 6 bases. CDR3 in amino acids: CASSVLDTQYF. As DNA, the CDR3 is TGTGCCAGCAGCGTTCTCGATACGCAGTATTTT.

This chain links TRBV6-5 with TRBJ2-5; possible D gene TRBD1, 7 bases. The DNA end lines up better with TRBJ2-7; the J call may be wrong. The CDR3 is 14 amino acids. Germline CDR1 reads MNHEY; CDR2 reads SVGAGI. The CDR3: CASSATGEVHEQYF. In nucleotides, the CDR3 is TGTGCCAGCAGTGCTACAGGGGAGGTCCACGAGCAGTACTTC.

V usage is TRBV14 and J usage is TRBJ1-1; D not resolved. CDR3 size: 13 residues. V lost 5 bases to trimming and J lost 8 bases, with 15 bases between them. In germline, CDR1 is SGHDN, CDR2 FVKESK. The CDR3, as DNA: TGTGCCAGCAGCAACGGGGATCTTTTAGAAGCTTTCTTT. It is translated as CASSNGDLLEAFF.

This sequence joins TRBV6-5 and TRBJ2-5; D unclear. The V and J ends lost 2 bases and 1 base respectively, with 11 bases between them. CDR1 MNHEY and CDR2 SVGAGI come from the germline V gene. The CDR3 consists of 15 residues. The CDR3 DNA sequence: TGTGCCAGCAGTTACGAGCCCTCGGGCCAAGAGACCCAGTACTTC. Translating gives CASSYEPSGQETQYF.

The J gene is TRBJ2-7, the V gene TRBV7-9; D is perhaps TRBD1 or TRBD2 (5 bases each). Germline V CDR1 and CDR2: SEHNR, FQNEAQ (reference sequence). This CDR3 is 15 amino acids long. Trimming cost V 8 bases and J 5 bases, with 22 bases left between them. The CDR3 DNA is TGTGCCAGCGGACTGGGCTGGGGGAGTACCGACGAGCAGTACTTC. This codes for CASGLGWGSTDEQYF.

The chain couples TRBV19 to TRBJ1-1; D gene unclear. The V gene's germline CDR1 is LNHDA and CDR2 SQIVND (reference sequence). With 6 bases removed from V and 2 bases from J, the gap between germline ends came to 13 bases. The CDR3 runs 14 residues. The CDR3 region is CASSRPDANTEAFF. The CDR3 region has the DNA TGTGCCAGTAGCCGCCCAGACGCAAACACTGAAGCTTTCTTT.

The V and J genes are TRBV29-1 and TRBJ2-2; no clear D gene. V shed 1 base and J shed 0 bases, with 6 bases lying between them. Germline V lookup: CDR1 SQVTM, CDR2 ANQGSEA. The length of the CDR3 is 14 residues. CDR3 sequence: CSVEGVSNTGELFF. The CDR3 DNA sequence: TGCAGCGTTGAAGGGGTATCGAACACCGGGGAGCTGTTTTTT.

As concerns this clone: In the same sample, other DNA sequences code for this CDR3. V and J are TRBV19 and TRBJ2-1; TRBD1 aligns across 7 bases. CDR1 is LNHDA and CDR2 is SQIVND in the germline V gene (reference sequence). CDR3 length: 14 residues. V lost 5 bases and J lost 4; bases outside the gene matches: 5. CDR3 sequence reads: CASSSGGDYNEQFF. CDR3 DNA: TGTGCCAGTAGTTCAGGGGGAGATTACAATGAGCAGTTCTTC.

This clone was seen once. The chain carries TRBV27 and TRBJ2-7; the match to TRBD1 covers 8 bases. Germline V gives CDR1 MNHEY, CDR2 SMNVEV (reference sequence). V gave up 6 bases and J gave up 5 bases; unmatched junction bases: 6. This CDR3 contains 13 residues. CDR3 sequence: CASSYKDRDEQYF. The CDR3 DNA follows: TGTGCCAGCAGCTATAAGGACAGGGACGAGCAGTACTTC.

The V call is TRBV4-1, the J call TRBJ2-1; 9 bases align to TRBD2. CDR1 and CDR2 from the germline V gene are MGHRA and YSYEKL. This CDR3 has 16 amino acids. The J segment lost 2 bases and the V segment lost 5 bases, leaving 7 bases of the junction unmatched. CDR3 region: CASSLWTSETYNEQFF. CDR3 DNA sequence: TGCGCCAGCAGCTTGTGGACTAGCGAAACCTACAATGAGCAGTTCTTC.

With respect to this clone: An end of the junction differs from the germline gene, which may be a read error. The chain employs TRBV29-1 and TRBJ2-7, with D unclear. The CDR3 sequence is 11 residues long. Germline V gene data show CDR1 as SQVTM and CDR2 as ANQGSEA. The CDR3 DNA reads as TGCAGCGTCGAAGGGTTGGGAGAGCAGTACTTC. It translates to CSVEGLGEQYF.

To note about this clone: This CDR3 is also generated by other DNA sequences in the sample. The chain recombines TRBV9 with TRBJ2-3; D ambiguous. V lost 0 bases to trimming and J lost 5 bases, with 7 bases between them. Germline CDR1 reads SGDLS; CDR2 reads YYNGEE. The CDR3 contains 13 residues. The CDR3 coding sequence is TGTGCCAGCAGCGTAGATGGCGGAGATACGCAGTATTTT. This encodes CASSVDGGDTQYF.

The rearrangement links TRBV19 to TRBJ2-1; 7 positions match TRBD2. The V gene's germline CDR1 is LNHDA and CDR2 SQIVND (reference sequence). This CDR3 is 14 amino acids long. The ends lost 3 bases at V and 7 bases at J; junction bases unmatched: 6. This chain's CDR3 is CASSIGGLLNEQFF. For the CDR3, the DNA is TGTGCCAGTAGTATTGGGGGACTACTGAATGAGCAGTTCTTC.

The rearrangement uses TRBV12-5 and TRBJ2-5; maybe TRBD2 (7 bases). Trimming shortened V by 1 base and J by 0 bases, and 9 bases separated the two germline ends. This CDR3 region has 15 residues. The germline CDR1 and CDR2 sequences are LGHNT and FRNRAP. CDR3 region: CASGLEGGDQETQYF. In DNA form, the CDR3 reads TGTGCTAGTGGTTTGGAAGGGGGGGACCAAGAGACCCAGTACTTC.